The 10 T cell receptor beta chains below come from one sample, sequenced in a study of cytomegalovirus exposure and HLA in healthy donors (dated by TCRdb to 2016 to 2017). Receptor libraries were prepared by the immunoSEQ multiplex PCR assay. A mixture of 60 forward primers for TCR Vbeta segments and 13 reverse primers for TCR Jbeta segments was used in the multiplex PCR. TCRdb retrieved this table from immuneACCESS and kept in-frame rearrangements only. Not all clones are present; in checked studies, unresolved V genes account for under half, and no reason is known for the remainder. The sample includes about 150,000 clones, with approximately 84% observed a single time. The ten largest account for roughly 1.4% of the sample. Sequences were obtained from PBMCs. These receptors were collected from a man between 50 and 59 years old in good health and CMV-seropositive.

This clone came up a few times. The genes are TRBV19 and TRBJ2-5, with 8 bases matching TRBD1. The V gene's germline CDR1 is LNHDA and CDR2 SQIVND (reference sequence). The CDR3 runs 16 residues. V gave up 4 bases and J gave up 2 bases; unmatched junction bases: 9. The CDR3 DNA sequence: TGTGCCAGTAGTACCCGACCACAGGGGGGACAAGAGACCCAGTACTTC. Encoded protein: CASSTRPQGGQETQYF.

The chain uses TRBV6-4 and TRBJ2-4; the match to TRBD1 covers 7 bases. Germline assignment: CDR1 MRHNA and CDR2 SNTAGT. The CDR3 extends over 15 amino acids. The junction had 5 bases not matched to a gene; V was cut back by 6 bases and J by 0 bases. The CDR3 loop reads CASSKQGVAKNIQYF. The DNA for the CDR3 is TGTGCCAGCAGCAAGCAGGGGGTAGCCAAAAACATTCAGTACTTC.

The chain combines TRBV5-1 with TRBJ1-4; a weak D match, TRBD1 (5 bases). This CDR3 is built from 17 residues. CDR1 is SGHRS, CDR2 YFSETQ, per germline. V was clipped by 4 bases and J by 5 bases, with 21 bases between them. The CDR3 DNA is TGCGCCAGCAGCCCCGTCGGCAGGGCCGCTCGGAATGAAAAACTGTTTTTT. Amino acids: CASSPVGRAARNEKLFF. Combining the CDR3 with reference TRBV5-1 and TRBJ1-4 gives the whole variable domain KAGVTQTPRYLIKTRGQQVTLSCSPISGHRSVSWYQQTPGQGLQFLFEYFSETQRNKGNFPGRFSGRQFSNSRSEMNVSTLELGDSALYLCASSPVGRAARNEKLFFGSGTQLSVL.

CDR3 DNA sequence: TGTGCCAGCTCACCCCCAGGATCCTACAATGAGCAGTTCTTC. It yields the protein CASSPPGSYNEQFF. The genes are TRBV18 and TRBJ2-1; no reliable D call. Trimming removed 3 bases at V and 1 base at J, with 7 bases between. The germline CDR1 and CDR2 sequences are KGHSH and LQKENI. This CDR3 region has 14 residues.

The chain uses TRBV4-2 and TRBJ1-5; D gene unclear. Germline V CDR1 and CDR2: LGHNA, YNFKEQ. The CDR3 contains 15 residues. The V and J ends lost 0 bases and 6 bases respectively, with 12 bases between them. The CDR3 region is CASSQERSRGQPQHF. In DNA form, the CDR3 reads TGTGCCAGCAGCCAAGAAAGATCGCGGGGTCAGCCCCAGCATTTT.

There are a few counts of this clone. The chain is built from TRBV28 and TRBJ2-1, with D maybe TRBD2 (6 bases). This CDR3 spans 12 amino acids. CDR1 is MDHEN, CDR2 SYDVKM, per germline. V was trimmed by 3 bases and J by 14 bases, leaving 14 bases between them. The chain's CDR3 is CASSFVGVAEFF. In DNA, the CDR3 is TGTGCCAGCAGTTTCGTTGGGGTAGCGGAGTTCTTC.

CDR3 DNA: TGTGCCAGTAGTGCCCCCCCGGGCAAAAACATTCAGTACTTC. Residues: CASSAPPGKNIQYF. V gene TRBV19 combines with J gene TRBJ2-4; D uncertain. V shed 5 bases and J shed 3 bases, with 11 bases lying between them. Germline values: CDR1 LNHDA, CDR2 SQIVND (reference sequence). The CDR3 spans 14 residues.

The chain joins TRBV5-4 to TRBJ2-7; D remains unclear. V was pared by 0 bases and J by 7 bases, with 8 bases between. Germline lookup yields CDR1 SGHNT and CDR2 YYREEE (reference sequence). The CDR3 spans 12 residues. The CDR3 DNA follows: TGTGCCAGCAGCTTGGGTCTAGGAGAGCAGTACTTC. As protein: CASSLGLGEQYF.

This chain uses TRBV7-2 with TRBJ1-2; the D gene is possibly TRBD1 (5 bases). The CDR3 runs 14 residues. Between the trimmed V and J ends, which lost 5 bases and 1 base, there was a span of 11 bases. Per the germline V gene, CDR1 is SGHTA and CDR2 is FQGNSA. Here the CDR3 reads CASSPYQGNYGYTF. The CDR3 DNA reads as TGTGCCAGCAGCCCCTATCAGGGTAACTATGGCTACACCTTC.

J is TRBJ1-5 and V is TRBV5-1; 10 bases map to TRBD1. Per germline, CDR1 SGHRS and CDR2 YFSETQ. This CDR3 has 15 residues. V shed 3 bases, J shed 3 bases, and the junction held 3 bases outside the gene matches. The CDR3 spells CASSYGTGDNQPQHF. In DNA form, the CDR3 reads TGCGCCAGCAGCTATGGGACAGGGGACAATCAGCCCCAGCATTTT.